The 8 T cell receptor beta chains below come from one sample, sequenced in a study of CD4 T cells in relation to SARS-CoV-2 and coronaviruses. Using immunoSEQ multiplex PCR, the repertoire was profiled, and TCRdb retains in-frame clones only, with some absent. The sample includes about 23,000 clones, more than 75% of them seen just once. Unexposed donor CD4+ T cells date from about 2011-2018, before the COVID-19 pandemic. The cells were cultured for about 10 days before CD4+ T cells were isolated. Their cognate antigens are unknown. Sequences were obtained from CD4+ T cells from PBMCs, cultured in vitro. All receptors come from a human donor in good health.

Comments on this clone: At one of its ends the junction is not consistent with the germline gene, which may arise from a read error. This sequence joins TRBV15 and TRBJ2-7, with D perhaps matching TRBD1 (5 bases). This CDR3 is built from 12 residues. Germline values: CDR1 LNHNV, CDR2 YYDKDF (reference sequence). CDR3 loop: CATSRDGAAREF. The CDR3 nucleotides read TGTGCCACCAGCAGAGATGGGGCGGCCCGCGAGTTC.

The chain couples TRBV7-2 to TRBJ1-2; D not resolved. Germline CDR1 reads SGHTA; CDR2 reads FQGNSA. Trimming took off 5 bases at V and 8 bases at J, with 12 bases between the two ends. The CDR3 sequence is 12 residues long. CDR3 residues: CASSAGLAGYTF. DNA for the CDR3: TGTGCCAGCAGCGCCGGGCTGGCGGGCTACACCTTC.

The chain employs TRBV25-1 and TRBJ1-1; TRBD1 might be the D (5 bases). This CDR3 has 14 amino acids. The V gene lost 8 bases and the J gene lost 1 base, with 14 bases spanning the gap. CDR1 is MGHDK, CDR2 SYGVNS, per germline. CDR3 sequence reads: CASRRDPANTEAFF. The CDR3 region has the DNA TGTGCCAGCCGTAGGGACCCGGCGAACACTGAAGCTTTCTTT.

The CDR3 nucleotides are TGTGCCAGCAGGGGGAATTCACCCCTCCACTTT. As protein: CASRGNSPLHF. The chain is built from TRBV28 and TRBJ1-6, with D unclear. V lost 6 bases and J 7 bases, leaving 4 bases between the germline ends. Germline CDR1 MDHEN, CDR2 SYDVKM. CDR3 size: 11 residues.

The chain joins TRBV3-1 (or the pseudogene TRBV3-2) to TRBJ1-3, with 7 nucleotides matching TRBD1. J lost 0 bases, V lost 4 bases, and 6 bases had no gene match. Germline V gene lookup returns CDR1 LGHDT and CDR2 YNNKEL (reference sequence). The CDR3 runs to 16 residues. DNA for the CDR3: TGTGCCAGCAGCCGGGGACAGCGGTTCTCTGGAAACACCATATATTTT. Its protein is CASSRGQRFSGNTIYF.

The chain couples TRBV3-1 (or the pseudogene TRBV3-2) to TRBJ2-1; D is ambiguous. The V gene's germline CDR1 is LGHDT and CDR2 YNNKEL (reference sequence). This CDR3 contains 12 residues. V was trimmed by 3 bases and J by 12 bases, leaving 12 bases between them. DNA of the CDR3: TGTGCCAGCAGCCAGGCAACCAGAGGGCAGTTCTTC. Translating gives CASSQATRGQFF.

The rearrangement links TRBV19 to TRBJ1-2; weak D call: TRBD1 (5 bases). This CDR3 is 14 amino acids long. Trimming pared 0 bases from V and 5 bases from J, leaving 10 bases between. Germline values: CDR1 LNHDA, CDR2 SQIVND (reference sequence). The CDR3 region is CASSIDDSAYGYTF. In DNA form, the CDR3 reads TGTGCCAGTAGTATAGATGACAGCGCATATGGCTACACCTTC. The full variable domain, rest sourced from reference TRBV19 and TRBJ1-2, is DGGITQSPKYLFRKEGQNVTLSCEQNLNHDAMYWYRQDPGQGLRLIYYSQIVNDFQKGDIAEGYSVSREKKESFPLTVTSAQKNPTAFYLCASSIDDSAYGYTFGSGTRLTVV.

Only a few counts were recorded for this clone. The CDR3 loop reads CASSFNSAPRQETQYF. The CDR3 DNA is TGTGCCAGCAGCTTTAATTCCGCCCCACGGCAAGAGACCCAGTACTTC. The chain couples TRBV11-2 to TRBJ2-5; D is ambiguous. The ends were cut back, 3 bases at V and 2 bases at J, with 16 bases in the middle. The length of the CDR3 is 16 residues. Germline values: CDR1 SGHAT, CDR2 FQNNGV.